Below are 9 T cell receptor beta chains sequenced from a single sample in a study of blood T cell repertoires in COVID-19 (dated by TCRdb to about 2020). The method was the immunoSEQ multiplex PCR assay. What TCRdb holds here is the immuneACCESS table cut down to in-frame rearrangements. Part of the clones is not present; checked against another copy, under half of the missing clones reflect an unresolved V gene, and the others are unexplained. A total of around 100,000 clones appear in this sample, around 66% of them only once. About 6% of the sample goes to the ten largest clones. The sequenced sample was peripheral blood. Source of these receptors: an elderly man with acute or convalescent COVID-19.

The chain couples TRBV19 to TRBJ2-6, with no clear D. The CDR3 loop spans 17 amino acids. Germline V gives CDR1 LNHDA, CDR2 SQIVND (reference sequence). V was trimmed by 5 bases and J by 0 bases, leaving 14 bases between them. The CDR3: CASSFVQLSSGANVLTF. In DNA, the CDR3 is TGTGCCAGTAGTTTCGTCCAACTAAGCTCTGGGGCCAACGTCCTGACTTTC.

This clone was observed a few times. The rearrangement links TRBV6-5 to TRBJ1-6; tentative D call: TRBD1 (6 bases). This CDR3 region has 15 residues. V was trimmed by 5 bases and J by 4 bases, leaving 12 bases between them. The V gene's germline CDR1 is MNHEY and CDR2 SVGAGI. The CDR3 region has the DNA TGTGCCAGCAGTCCCGGACAGACATATAATTCACCCCTCCACTTT. This codes for CASSPGQTYNSPLHF.

This clone appeared a single time. This chain connects TRBV5-1 to TRBJ1-6, with 7 nucleotides matching TRBD1. Germline CDR1 SGHRS, CDR2 YFSETQ. CDR3 length equals 13 residues. J lost 10 bases, V lost 4 bases, and 5 bases had no gene match. This CDR3 is CASSGTGQSPLHF. DNA for the CDR3: TGCGCCAGCAGCGGAACGGGACAGTCACCCCTCCACTTT.

The chain couples TRBV30 to TRBJ2-3; D is possibly TRBD1 (6 bases). CDR1 GTSNPN and CDR2 SVGIG come from the germline V gene (reference sequence). The ends were cut back, 4 bases at V and 2 bases at J, with 13 bases in the middle. This CDR3 region has 14 residues. In nucleotides, the CDR3 is TGTGCCTGGACCCAGGGGCCGGTCACAGATACGCAGTATTTT. Translation gives CAWTQGPVTDTQYF.

The chain combines TRBV28 with TRBJ1-3; D gene unclear. This CDR3 is built from 17 residues. The germline gives CDR1 MDHEN, CDR2 SYDVKM. V gave up 4 bases and J gave up 0 bases, with 16 bases separating them. CDR3: CASSSPSPVNSGNTIYF. The DNA for the CDR3 is TGTGCCAGCAGTTCTCCATCACCGGTAAACTCTGGAAACACCATATATTTT.

The genes are TRBV10-3 and TRBJ2-3; 7 bases fit TRBD1. V dropped 2 bases and J dropped 7; count of bases not matched to a gene: 9. The CDR3 totals 15 residues. Germline-derived CDR1 and CDR2 are ENHRY and SYGVKD. The CDR3 DNA follows: TGTGCCATCAGTGAGGCCGACAGGGCGGGTTATACGCAGTATTTT. This encodes CAISEADRAGYTQYF.

J is TRBJ2-5 and V is TRBV9; 12 bases are a match to TRBD2. The V and J ends lost 2 bases and 5 bases, in that order; junction bases with no gene match: 4. The CDR3 sequence is 15 residues long. From germline, CDR1 is SGDLS and CDR2 YYNGEE. The CDR3 reads CASSVRLAGDETQYF. The CDR3 DNA follows: TGTGCCAGCAGCGTGCGACTAGCGGGAGACGAGACCCAGTACTTC.

The chain uses TRBV5-8 and TRBJ2-1, with D unclear. Germline V gene lookup returns CDR1 SGHTS and CDR2 YDEGEE. The ends were cut back, 1 base at V and 8 bases at J, with 10 bases in the middle. The CDR3 runs 13 residues. The DNA for the CDR3 is TGTGCCAGCAGCTTGTGGTCAGAGGATGAGCAGTTCTTC. Protein product: CASSLWSEDEQFF.

This chain uses TRBV19 with TRBJ2-6, with a weak D call TRBD1 (6 bases). The V gene lost 8 bases and the J gene lost 0 bases, with 14 bases spanning the gap. This CDR3 has 16 amino acids. CDR1 LNHDA and CDR2 SQIVND come from the germline V gene (reference sequence). CDR3 in amino acids: CASRKAGDSGANVLTF. The CDR3, as DNA: TGTGCCAGTCGGAAGGCAGGGGACTCTGGGGCCAACGTCCTGACTTTC.